The entry that follows covers one T cell receptor (beta chain) sequence. The antigen is not known. Germline V lookup: CDR1 SGHAT, CDR2 FQNNGV. Trimming took 3 bases from V and 4 from J, leaving 7 bases between them. The CDR3 has 13 residues. This record belongs to a study of cytomegalovirus exposure and HLA in healthy donors. Study-level results: An analysis that came later showed most CMV-associated TCR beta chains appearing HLA-restricted.

The PCR was carried out with 60 Vbeta primers and 13 Jbeta primers. The assay was immunoSEQ multiplex PCR, and TCRdb's table has in-frame clones only and misses some. The sample contains 150,000 to 200,000 clones, roughly 71% of which appear only once. The clonotype comes from a woman aged 45-65 years in good health and CMV-seropositive. The rearrangement links TRBV11-2 to TRBJ1-3; no clear D gene. Material: PBMCs. Written as DNA, the CDR3 is TGTGCCAGCAGCTTCCAGTGGGGAAACACCATATATTTT. This codes for CASSFQWGNTIYF.